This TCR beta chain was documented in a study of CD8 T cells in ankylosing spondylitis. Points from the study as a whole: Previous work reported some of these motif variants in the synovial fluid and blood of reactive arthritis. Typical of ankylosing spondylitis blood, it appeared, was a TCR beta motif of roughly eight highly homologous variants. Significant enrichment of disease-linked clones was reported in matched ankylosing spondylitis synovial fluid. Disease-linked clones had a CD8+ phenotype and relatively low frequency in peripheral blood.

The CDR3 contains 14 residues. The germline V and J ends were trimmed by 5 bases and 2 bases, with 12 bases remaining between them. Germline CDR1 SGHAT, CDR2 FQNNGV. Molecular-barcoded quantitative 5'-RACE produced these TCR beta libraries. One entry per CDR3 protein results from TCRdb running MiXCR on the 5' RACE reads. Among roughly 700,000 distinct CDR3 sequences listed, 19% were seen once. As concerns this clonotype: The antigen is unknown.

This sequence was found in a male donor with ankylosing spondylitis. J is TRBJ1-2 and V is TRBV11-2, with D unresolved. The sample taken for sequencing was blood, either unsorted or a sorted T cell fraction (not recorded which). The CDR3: CASSQPGRNYGYTF. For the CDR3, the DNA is TGTGCCAGCAGCCAACCCGGACGCAACTATGGCTACACCTTC.